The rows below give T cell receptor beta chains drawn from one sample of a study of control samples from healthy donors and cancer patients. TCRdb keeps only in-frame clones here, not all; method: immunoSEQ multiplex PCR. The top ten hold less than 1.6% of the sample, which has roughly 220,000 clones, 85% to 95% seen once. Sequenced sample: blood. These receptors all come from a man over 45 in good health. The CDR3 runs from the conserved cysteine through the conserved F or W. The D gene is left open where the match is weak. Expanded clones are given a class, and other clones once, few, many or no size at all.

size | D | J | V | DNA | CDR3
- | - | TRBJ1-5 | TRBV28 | TGTGCCAGCAGTGGTGGGATTCGGCAGCCCCAGCATTTT | CASSGGIRQPQHF
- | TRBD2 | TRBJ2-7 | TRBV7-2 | TGTGCCAGCAGCTTAGCACCTAGCGGGGGGCAGTACGAGCAGTACTTC | CASSLAPSGGQYEQYF
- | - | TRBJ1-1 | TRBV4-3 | TGCGCCAGCAGCCAAGATTTAACGATGTCAGTCGAAGCTTTCTTT | CASSQDLTMSVEAFF
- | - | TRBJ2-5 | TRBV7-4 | TGTGCCAGCAGACCGGGTGACGGGGTCCGAGAGACCCAGTACTTC | CASRPGDGVRETQYF
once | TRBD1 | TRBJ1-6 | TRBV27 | TGTGCCAGCAGTTTATTCTTTTCCGGGACAGCGTACTCCTATAATTCACCCCTCCACTTT | CASSLFFSGTAYSYNSPLHF
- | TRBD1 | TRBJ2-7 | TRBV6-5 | TGTGCCAGCAGTTACCCAGCGCAGACAGGGGGCTACGAGCAGTACTTC | CASSYPAQTGGYEQYF
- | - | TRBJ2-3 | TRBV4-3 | TGCGCCAGCAGCCAAGATTCATCGGGGGGCAACACAGATACGCAGTATTTT | CASSQDSSGGNTDTQYF
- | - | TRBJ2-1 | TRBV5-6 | TGTGCCAGCAGCTTGGGGGTTGAGGGGGAGCAGTTCTTC | CASSLGVEGEQFF
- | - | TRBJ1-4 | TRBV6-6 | TGTGCCAGCAGTTCATCAAAACTGTTTTTT | CASSSSKLFF
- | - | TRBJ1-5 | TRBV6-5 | TGTGCCAGCAGTTACCGAGTTAATCAGCCCCAGCATTTT | CASSYRVNQPQHF
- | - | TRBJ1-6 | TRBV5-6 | TGTGCCAGCAGCTTGGTAGGGTCCCTCAATTCACCCCTCCACTTT | CASSLVGSLNSPLHF
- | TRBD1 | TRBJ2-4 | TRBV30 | TGTGCCTGGAGTGTGCACAGGGGGTACATTCAGTACTTC | CAWSVHRGYIQYF
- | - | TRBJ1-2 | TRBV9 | TGTGCCAGCAGTACGACGTGGAGCTACACCTTC | CASSTTWSYTF
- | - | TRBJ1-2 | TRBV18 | TGTGCCAGCTCACCACTTCCGGGAGAAAACTATGGCTACACCTTC | CASSPLPGENYGYTF
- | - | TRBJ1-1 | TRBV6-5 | TGTGCCAGCAGTTACTCGAGTCGGGGGACGGACACTGAAGCTTTCTTT | CASSYSSRGTDTEAFF
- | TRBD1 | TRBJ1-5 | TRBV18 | TGTGCCAGCTCACTGGGAACAGGGGACAATCAGCCCCAGCATTTT | CASSLGTGDNQPQHF
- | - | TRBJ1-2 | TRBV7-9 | TGTGCCAGCAGCTCCGGCGGCTATGGCTACACCTTC | CASSSGGYGYTF
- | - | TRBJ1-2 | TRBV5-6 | TGTGCCAGCAGCTTCGGGGGGAGCTATGGCTACACCTTC | CASSFGGSYGYTF
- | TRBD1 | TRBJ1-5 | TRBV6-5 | TGTGCCAGCACGAGGGACAGCTTGGGCAATCAGCCCCAGCATTTT | CASTRDSLGNQPQHF
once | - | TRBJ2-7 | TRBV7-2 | TGTGCCAGCAGCTCACAGCGAGGCCCCTCCTACGAGCAGTACTTC | CASSSQRGPSYEQYF
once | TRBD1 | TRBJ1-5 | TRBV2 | TGTGCCAGCAGACCAAACAGGGGGAGCAATCAGCCCCAGCATTTT | CASRPNRGSNQPQHF
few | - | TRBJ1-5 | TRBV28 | TGTGCCAGCAGTTTTGGTGGATCAAGCAATCAGCCCCAGCATTTT | CASSFGGSSNQPQHF
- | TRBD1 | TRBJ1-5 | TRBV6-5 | TGTGCCAGCAGCCCCGGGACAGCTAACAATCAGCCCCAGCATTTT | CASSPGTANNQPQHF
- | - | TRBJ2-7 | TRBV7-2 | TGTGCCAGCAACCCAGTAGGGTGGCAATACGAGCAGTACTTC | CASNPVGWQYEQYF
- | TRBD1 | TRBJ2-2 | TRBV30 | TGTGCCTGGGGGACAGGGTATCACACCGGGGAGCTGTTTTTT | CAWGTGYHTGELFF
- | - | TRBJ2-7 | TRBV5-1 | TGCGCCAGCAGCTTGGGGGGAGGCGGCTCCTACGAGCAGTACTTC | CASSLGGGGSYEQYF